A single sample is the source of the 29 T cell receptor beta chains below, sequenced in a study of preoperative IRX-2 immunotherapy in early breast cancer (dated by TCRdb to between 2019 and 2020). Interpreted using the paper, the treatment or condition label stands for: preoperative locoregional IRX-2 cytokine immunotherapy. The library was produced with the immunoSEQ multiplex PCR assay. In its TCRdb copy, this immuneACCESS table keeps in-frame sequences only and misses some clones. Where compared with another copy, unresolved V genes explain less than half of these, and the others have no known cause. A total of 25,000 to 30,000 clones appear in this sample, approximately 75% of them only once. The top ten hold 1% to 1.5% of the sample. The sample consisted of lymph node tissue, taken after IRX-2 immunotherapy. The receptor source for this set is a human donor with breast cancer.

V usage is TRBV28 and J usage is TRBJ2-5; 9 bases map to TRBD1. The CDR3 spans 17 residues. V lost 3 bases, J lost 2 bases, and 10 bases stayed unmatched. The V gene's germline CDR1 is MDHEN and CDR2 SYDVKM. The CDR3 region has the DNA TGTGCCAGCAGTTTCCCGTACAGGGGGCGGAGGCAAGAGACCCAGTACTTC. Protein: CASSFPYRGRRQETQYF. Supplemented by reference TRBV28 and TRBJ2-5, the full variable domain reads DVKVTQSSRYLVKRTGEKVFLECVQDMDHENMFWYRQDPGLGLRLIYFSYDVKMKEKGDIPEGYSVSREKKERFSLILESASTNQTSMYLCASSFPYRGRRQETQYFGPGTRLLVL.

The chain has TRBV9 and TRBJ2-7; D may be TRBD2 (5 bases). Germline-derived CDR1 and CDR2 are SGDLS and YYNGEE. CDR3 size: 14 residues. The V gene lost 2 bases and the J gene lost 4 bases, with 13 bases spanning the gap. This CDR3 is CASSVSHTGYEQYF. The DNA for the CDR3 is TGTGCCAGCAGCGTGTCCCACACGGGGTACGAGCAGTACTTC.

This clone was seen a single time. The rearrangement joins TRBV10-3 to TRBJ1-3; no firm D call. Trimming shortened V by 0 bases and J by 1 base, and 7 bases separated the two germline ends. The CDR3 extends over 15 amino acids. In germline, CDR1 is ENHRY, CDR2 SYGVKD. Here the CDR3 reads CAISESGKSGNTIYF. DNA for the CDR3: TGTGCCATCAGTGAGTCGGGGAAATCTGGAAACACCATATATTTT.

This chain links TRBV5-1 with TRBJ1-1; TRBD1 might be the D (6 bases). Germline lookup yields CDR1 SGHRS and CDR2 YFSETQ. CDR3 length equals 15 residues. V lost 0 bases and J 1 base, leaving 10 bases between the germline ends. In DNA form, the CDR3 reads TGCGCCAGCAGCTTGGGGACAGTACAGAACACTGAAGCTTTCTTT. The encoded protein is CASSLGTVQNTEAFF.

The V call is TRBV18, the J call TRBJ1-1, with a weak D call TRBD1 (6 bases). CDR3 length: 15 residues. V lost 3 bases and J 3 bases, leaving 14 bases between the germline ends. Germline V gene data show CDR1 as KGHSH and CDR2 as LQKENI. The CDR3 sequence is CASSPSRTAHTEAFF. The CDR3 bases are TGTGCCAGCTCACCCTCCAGGACAGCACACACTGAAGCTTTCTTT.

The CDR3 reads CASSGGLAGMVSDTQYF. In DNA form, the CDR3 reads TGTGCCAGCAGTGGAGGTCTAGCGGGGATGGTGTCGGATACGCAGTATTTT. The chain uses TRBV2 and TRBJ2-3, with 9 bases that match TRBD2. Trimming cost V 4 bases and J 6 bases; bases outside gene matches: 14. The germline gives CDR1 SNHLY, CDR2 FYNNEI. The CDR3 sequence is 17 residues long.

This clone was seen only a few times. The chain combines TRBV12-5 with TRBJ1-3, with TRBD1 as a possible D gene (6 bases). The germline CDR1 and CDR2 sequences are LGHNT and FRNRAP. The CDR3 contains 15 residues. The CDR3 DNA follows: TGTGCCAGCACCATCAGGGGACTCTCTGGAAACACCATATATTTT. This encodes CASTIRGLSGNTIYF.

This chain joins TRBV7-1 and TRBJ2-5; TRBD2 might be the D (5 bases). TRBV7-1 is treated as an ORF (open reading frame) with a function not yet certain. The CDR3 contains 13 residues. Trimming stripped 5 bases from V and 4 bases from J, with 11 bases between. The CDR3 protein is CASSPSFRETQYF. The CDR3 nucleotides read TGTGCCAGCAGCCCTAGCTTCCGAGAGACCCAGTACTTC.

The rearrangement uses TRBV6-8 and TRBJ2-7; D perhaps matches TRBD1 (6 bases). V lost 4 bases to trimming and J lost 7 bases, with 14 bases between them. CDR1 is MNHGY, CDR2 SAAAGT, per germline. The CDR3 contains 13 residues. The CDR3 bases are TGTGCCAGCAGTTCCCCGTCGAGGGGGGAGCAGTACGTC. Protein product: CASSSPSRGEQYV.

The count of this clone is one. This chain uses TRBV6-9 with TRBJ2-1; D is unresolved. The V end was cut by 3 bases, the J end by 0 bases, with 15 bases between. This CDR3 region has 17 residues. Germline V CDR1 and CDR2: MNHGY, SVAAGI. Here the CDR3 DNA reads TGTGCCAGCAGTTACCCGTCGGGTGGTCTCTCCTACAATGAGCAGTTCTTC. It codes for CASSYPSGGLSYNEQFF.

J is TRBJ1-1 and V is TRBV6-8, with 8 bases aligning to TRBD1. CDR1 is MNHGY, CDR2 SAAAGT, per germline. The CDR3 totals 15 residues. V dropped 6 bases and J dropped 0; count of bases not matched to a gene: 6. This CDR3 reads CASSRSDRVNTEAFF. The CDR3 coding sequence is TGTGCCAGCAGCCGATCGGACAGGGTGAACACTGAAGCTTTCTTT.

The chain joins TRBV14 to TRBJ1-3; maybe TRBD1 (5 bases). Germline V CDR1 and CDR2: SGHDN, FVKESK. The CDR3 runs 17 residues. V was shortened by 0 bases and J by 4 bases, with 16 bases between the two germline ends. The DNA for the CDR3 is TGTGCCAGCAGCCAAGATTCGACAGACAGTCCGGGAAACACCATATATTTT. It is translated as CASSQDSTDSPGNTIYF.

The genes are TRBV6-8 and TRBJ1-2, with D possibly matching TRBD1 (6 bases). The CDR3 totals 14 residues. The V end lost 2 bases, the J end lost 1 base, and 8 bases lay between the germline ends. Germline CDR1 is MNHGY and CDR2 is SAAAGT. The CDR3 loop is CASSYKGGNYGYTF. The CDR3 nucleotides read TGTGCCAGCAGTTACAAAGGGGGTAACTATGGCTACACCTTC.

In this sample, this clone turned up once. J is TRBJ2-5 and V is TRBV14, with D possibly being TRBD1 (5 bases). Germline CDR1 reads SGHDN; CDR2 reads FVKESK. V gave up 4 bases and J gave up 5 bases, with 11 bases separating them. The CDR3 runs 13 residues. The CDR3 is CASSPRVGETQYF. The CDR3 coding sequence is TGTGCCAGCAGCCCCAGGGTTGGGGAGACCCAGTACTTC.

This clone was counted a few times. The chain joins TRBV30 to TRBJ1-4; TRBD1 matches 7 bases. CDR1 GTSNPN and CDR2 SVGIG come from the germline V gene (reference sequence). The ends lost 1 base at V and 10 bases at J; junction bases unmatched: 12. The CDR3 runs to 15 residues. This CDR3 is CAWSAGTALRGKLFF. CDR3 coding DNA: TGTGCCTGGAGTGCCGGGACAGCTCTAAGGGGAAAACTGTTTTTT. Complete variable domain (other parts from reference TRBV30 and TRBJ1-4): SQTIHQWPATLVQPVGSPLSLECTVEGTSNPNLYWYRQAAGRGLQLLFYSVGIGQISSEVPQNLSASRPQDRQFILSSKKLLLSDSGFYLCAWSAGTALRGKLFFGSGTQLSVL.

The rearrangement links TRBV7-6 to TRBJ2-1; no clear D gene. V dropped 5 bases and J dropped 5 bases, with 13 bases sitting between them. Germline CDR1 SGHVS, CDR2 FNYEAQ. The CDR3 totals 14 residues. The CDR3, as DNA: TGTGCCAGCAGCCCATACACTGGAGACAATGAGCAGTTCTTC. It yields the protein CASSPYTGDNEQFF.

This clone was seen only a few times. V usage is TRBV19 and J usage is TRBJ2-2; D gene uncertain. This CDR3 region has 15 residues. Trimming removed 4 bases at V and 0 bases at J, with 9 bases between. Per the germline V gene, CDR1 is LNHDA and CDR2 is SQIVND (reference sequence). CDR3 coding DNA: TGTGCCAGTAGTACGGGTGCGACGAACACCGGGGAGCTGTTTTTT. This gives the protein CASSTGATNTGELFF.

The gene calls are TRBV28 and TRBJ1-2, with 8 nucleotides matching TRBD1. This CDR3 is built from 14 residues. Germline V gives CDR1 MDHEN, CDR2 SYDVKM. With V trimmed by 6 bases and J by 5 bases, 8 bases remained unmatched. DNA of the CDR3: TGTGCCAGCAGGCCCGGACAGGGAGGGTATGGCTACACCTTC. This gives the protein CASRPGQGGYGYTF.

The gene calls are TRBV29-1 and TRBJ1-1; D unclear. Germline loops: CDR1 SQVTM, CDR2 ANQGSEA. The CDR3 has 13 amino acids. Trimming shortened V by 4 bases and J by 5 bases, and 14 bases separated the two germline ends. The CDR3 sequence is CSVGGRARTEAFF. The CDR3 DNA is TGCAGCGTTGGTGGGAGGGCCCGGACTGAAGCTTTCTTT. The variable domain in full, completed from reference TRBV29-1 and TRBJ1-1, reads SAVISQKPSRDICQRGTSLTIQCQVDSQVTMMFWYRQQPGQSLTLIATANQGSEATYESGFVIDKFPISRPNLTFSTLTVSNMSPEDSSIYLCSVGGRARTEAFFGQGTRLTVV.

The chain recombines TRBV6-8 with TRBJ2-2; D possibly corresponds to TRBD1 (6 bases). The germline gives CDR1 MNHGY, CDR2 SAAAGT. The CDR3 totals 13 residues. V lost 7 bases to trimming and J lost 5 bases, with 11 bases between them. The CDR3: CASTRTGTGELFF. In DNA form, the CDR3 reads TGTGCCAGCACCCGAACAGGGACCGGGGAGCTGTTTTTT.

The J gene is TRBJ2-1, the V gene TRBV9, with D tentatively TRBD2 (5 bases). The CDR3 is made up of 15 amino acids. Germline values: CDR1 SGDLS, CDR2 YYNGEE. Deletions cut 5 bases from V and 6 bases from J, with 18 bases between. The CDR3 here is CASSERLALLNEQFF. In DNA, the CDR3 is TGTGCCAGCAGTGAGAGATTAGCGTTGCTCAATGAGCAGTTCTTC.

This clone appeared a few times. The rearrangement links TRBV30 to TRBJ1-3, with D hard to call. Germline loops: CDR1 GTSNPN, CDR2 SVGIG (reference sequence). This CDR3 is 14 amino acids long. V was cut by 0 bases and J by 4 bases, with 10 bases left in between. CDR3 amino acids: CAWSVGNLGNTIYF. The DNA for the CDR3 is TGTGCCTGGAGTGTGGGGAATCTGGGAAACACCATATATTTT.

This chain joins TRBV19 and TRBJ2-3; D possibly uses TRBD1 or TRBD2 (6 bases each). The CDR3 runs to 16 residues. Germline V gene data show CDR1 as LNHDA and CDR2 as SQIVND (reference sequence). The germline V and J ends were trimmed by 5 bases and 2 bases, with 17 bases remaining between them. The CDR3 loop reads CASSGSTGALTDTQYF. The CDR3 nucleotides are TGTGCCAGTAGTGGGTCGACGGGGGCCCTCACAGATACGCAGTATTTT.

CDR3: CASSFRGLGTEAFF. For the CDR3, the DNA is TGTGCCAGCAGCTTCAGGGGTTTGGGCACTGAAGCTTTCTTT. The V and J genes are TRBV11-3 and TRBJ1-1, with D perhaps matching TRBD1 (6 bases). Between the trimmed V and J ends, which lost 3 bases and 4 bases, there was a span of 12 bases. Germline values: CDR1 SGHNT, CDR2 YENEEA. There are 14 residues in the CDR3.

V and J are TRBV14 and TRBJ2-4; no definite D call. The V gene lost 1 base and the J gene lost 3 bases, with 10 bases spanning the gap. The CDR3 loop spans 15 amino acids. Per germline, CDR1 SGHDN and CDR2 FVKESK. As DNA, the CDR3 is TGTGCCAGCAGCCAAGGGGGAATCGGCAAAAACATTCAGTACTTC. It encodes CASSQGGIGKNIQYF.

V gene TRBV28 combines with J gene TRBJ2-5, with 8 bases identical to TRBD1. CDR1 MDHEN and CDR2 SYDVKM come from the germline V gene. CDR3 length equals 15 residues. J was trimmed by 5 bases and V by 1 base; bases with no gene match: 6. CDR3 sequence reads: CASSLLDRDRETQYF. In nucleotides, the CDR3 is TGTGCCAGCAGTTTATTGGACAGGGATAGGGAGACCCAGTACTTC.

This clone was observed a handful of times. DNA of the CDR3: TGTGCCTGGAGTTACGAGGGACCTTATTCACCCCTCCACTTT. It specifies CAWSYEGPYSPLHF. The rearrangement links TRBV30 to TRBJ1-6, with a possible D match to TRBD1 (5 bases). The CDR3 spans 14 residues. V shed 2 bases and J shed 8 bases, with 13 bases lying between them. Germline V gene lookup returns CDR1 GTSNPN and CDR2 SVGIG (reference sequence).

This clone was recorded a few times. This chain connects TRBV10-3 to TRBJ2-2; a weak D match, TRBD1 (6 bases). V lost 5 bases, J lost 0 bases, and 7 bases lay in between. The CDR3 spans 14 residues. The germline V gene has CDR1 ENHRY and CDR2 SYGVKD. The CDR3 here is CAISWDTNTGELFF. CDR3 sequence (DNA): TGTGCCATCAGTTGGGACACGAACACCGGGGAGCTGTTTTTT.

The chain joins TRBV6-8 to TRBJ1-3; TRBD1 might be the D (6 bases). CDR1 MNHGY and CDR2 SAAAGT come from the germline V gene. The CDR3 spans 16 residues. Trimming stripped 6 bases from V and 3 bases from J, with 18 bases between. The CDR3 spells CASRAVGQRSGNTIYF. DNA for the CDR3: TGTGCCAGCAGGGCCGTCGGACAGCGGAGTGGAAACACCATATATTTT.